This T cell receptor (beta chain) was observed in a study of cytomegalovirus exposure and HLA in healthy donors. The table lists this clone with a few counts. The antigen remains undetermined. Findings and caveats of the study: An analysis done earlier found most TCR beta V segments productive about 87% or about 30% of the time. Upon later analysis, HLA-associated TCR beta chains proved more clonally expanded than other, equally common chains. Beyond CMV serostatus, there was no information to go on about immune exposure.

The PCR used 60 Vbeta and 13 Jbeta primers. Generated by immunoSEQ multiplex PCR, the TCRdb table keeps only in-frame clones and is missing some. The data show approximately 110,000 clones, with around 63% seen just once and 3.2% held by the top ten. The receptor was isolated from a man aged 25-45 years in good health and CMV-seronegative. The sequencing input was PBMCs.

The CDR3 sequence: CASSFSRGYEQYF. Here the CDR3 DNA reads TGTGCCAGCAGCTTCTCCAGGGGATATGAGCAGTACTTC. J is TRBJ2-7 and V is TRBV7-9, with TRBD1 as a possible D gene (6 bases). Germline CDR1 and CDR2: SEHNR and FQNEAQ (reference sequence). The CDR3 has 13 amino acids. The germline V and J ends were trimmed by 3 bases and 7 bases, with 13 bases remaining between them.